One and the same sample provided the 18 T cell receptor beta chains below, sequenced in a study of CD4+ T cells in melanoma. TCRdb keeps only in-frame clones here, not all; method: immunoSEQ multiplex PCR. The table lists 13,000 or so clones, approximately 71% of them singletons. What was sequenced was cells from a culture (not recorded whether cultured in vitro). The receptors shown here come from a human donor with melanoma.

This clone has a handful of counts. The V gene is TRBV7-2, the J gene TRBJ2-3; a weak D match, TRBD2 (6 bases). Germline assignment: CDR1 SGHTA and CDR2 FQGNSA. This CDR3 comprises 15 residues. The V gene lost 6 bases and the J gene lost 2 bases, with 15 bases spanning the gap. CDR3 coding DNA: TGTGCCAGCAGTCTTCGGTGGGGGGTCACAGATACGCAGTATTTT. Its translation is CASSLRWGVTDTQYF.

This clone was found a few times. The chain combines TRBV5-1 with TRBJ1-1; D gene uncertain. The CDR3 has 15 residues. Trimming took 2 bases from V and 0 from J, leaving 11 bases between them. Germline CDR1 SGHRS, CDR2 YFSETQ. CDR3 region: CASSFGRNLNTEAFF. The CDR3 DNA sequence: TGCGCCAGCAGCTTCGGTCGGAACTTGAACACTGAAGCTTTCTTT.

V usage is TRBV18 and J usage is TRBJ1-1, with D unclear. V lost 3 bases, J lost 3 bases, and 14 bases lay in between. This CDR3 is built from 15 residues. Germline CDR1 and CDR2: KGHSH and LQKENI. In nucleotides, the CDR3 is TGTGCCAGCTCACCTAGTTCCGCGGGGTACACTGAAGCTTTCTTT. This translates into CASSPSSAGYTEAFF. The full variable domain, in which reference TRBV18 and TRBJ1-1 provide the parts outside the CDR3, is NAGVMQNPRHLVRRRGQEARLRCSPMKGHSHVYWYRQLPEEGLKFMVYLQKENIIDESGMPKERFSAEFPKEGPSILRIQQVVRGDSAAYFCASSPSSAGYTEAFFGQGTRLTVV.

This clone was seen a handful of times. The rearrangement joins TRBV2 to TRBJ2-3, with D unresolved. There are 14 residues in the CDR3. The germline V gene encodes CDR1 SNHLY and CDR2 FYNNEI. Trimming removed 6 bases from V and 6 bases from J, with 16 bases in between. The CDR3 reads CASRRTATSDTQYF. The CDR3 bases are TGTGCCAGCAGGAGAACGGCTACTTCGGATACGCAGTATTTT.

The V and J genes are TRBV6-5 and TRBJ1-6; D remains unclear. Germline values: CDR1 MNHEY, CDR2 SVGAGI. V shed 10 bases and J shed 8 bases, with 15 bases lying between them. The CDR3 spans 13 residues. The CDR3 DNA reads as TGTGCCATCGGAGGCCGATGGGATTCACCCCTCCACTTT. This gives the protein CAIGGRWDSPLHF.

V gene TRBV4-1 combines with J gene TRBJ1-2; 8 bases match TRBD1. The germline CDR1 and CDR2 sequences are MGHRA and YSYEKL. The CDR3 length is 18 residues. The trim removed 4 bases at V and 5 bases at J, leaving 18 bases unmatched. The chain's CDR3 is CASSPLIPRTGTFYGYTF. The CDR3 coding sequence is TGCGCCAGCAGCCCCCTCATCCCGAGGACAGGGACCTTTTATGGCTACACCTTC.

This rearrangement joins TRBV6-1 to TRBJ2-7; 7 positions agree with TRBD1. J lost 6 bases, V lost 5 bases, and 7 bases had no gene match. The CDR3 is made up of 13 amino acids. CDR1 and CDR2 from the germline V gene are MNHNS and SASEGT. The CDR3 reads CASSLHHRGEQYF. CDR3 DNA sequence: TGTGCCAGCAGTCTCCACCACAGGGGCGAGCAGTACTTC.

V and J are TRBV4-2 and TRBJ1-5, with TRBD1 matching 7 bases. Germline V gene lookup returns CDR1 LGHNA and CDR2 YNFKEQ. This CDR3 contains 14 residues. V shed 5 bases and J 9 bases; nucleotides not matched to a gene: 10. The CDR3 DNA reads TGTGCCAGCAGCTCCCGGACAGGCGTCGGGCCCCAGCATTTT. Its protein is CASSSRTGVGPQHF.

The chain carries TRBV12-5 and TRBJ2-7; 8 bases are shared with TRBD1. Germline V gene lookup returns CDR1 LGHNT and CDR2 FRNRAP. CDR3 length: 15 amino acids. The junction had 10 bases not matched to a gene; V was cut back by 6 bases and J by 3 bases. Here the CDR3 DNA reads TGTGCTAGTGGATTAGGACAGGGTGGGGGCTACGAGCAGTACTTC. It yields the protein CASGLGQGGGYEQYF.

The chain combines TRBV19 with TRBJ1-4, with D perhaps matching TRBD1 (5 bases). The CDR3 has 18 residues. Trimming stripped 5 bases from V and 0 bases from J, with 19 bases between. The V gene's germline CDR1 is LNHDA and CDR2 SQIVND (reference sequence). The CDR3 DNA reads as TGTGCCAGTAGTCCAAGGGGTCTGCGGGTAGCAACTAATGAAAAACTGTTTTTT. Protein sequence: CASSPRGLRVATNEKLFF.

This chain connects TRBV4-2 to TRBJ1-1; 10 positions agree with TRBD1. Germline V gene lookup returns CDR1 LGHNA and CDR2 YNFKEQ. V was pared by 4 bases and J by 4 bases, with 9 bases of the junction left unmatched. The length of the CDR3 is 16 residues. The CDR3 bases are TGTGCCAGCAGCCCCGGGACAGGGGCCCCTGGCACTGAAGCTTTCTTT. Its protein product is CASSPGTGAPGTEAFF.

The chain couples TRBV7-2 to TRBJ2-1, with 12 positions matching TRBD2. The CDR3 is 15 residues long. J was trimmed by 6 bases and V by 5 bases; bases with no gene match: 5. The germline V gene encodes CDR1 SGHTA and CDR2 FQGNSA. Here the CDR3 reads CASSRGLAGINEQFF. CDR3 in DNA: TGTGCCAGCAGCCGCGGACTAGCGGGGATCAATGAGCAGTTCTTC.

This chain uses TRBV25-1 with TRBJ2-7, with no clear D. The germline V and J ends were trimmed by 1 base and 0 bases, with 4 bases remaining between them. Germline V lookup: CDR1 MGHDK, CDR2 SYGVNS. This CDR3 is built from 13 residues. The CDR3 nucleotides are TGTGCCAGCAGTGAATCCCCCTCCTACGAGCAGTACTTC. This sequence encodes CASSESPSYEQYF.

This clone showed up just once. This chain links TRBV19 with TRBJ2-2, with 12 nucleotides matching TRBD2. The V segment lost 7 bases and the J segment 0 bases; nucleotides outside the gene matches: 12. CDR1 is LNHDA, CDR2 SQIVND, per germline (reference sequence). The CDR3 has 19 amino acids. CDR3 region: CASKKPRLAGGTNTGELFF. CDR3 in DNA: TGTGCCAGTAAGAAACCCCGGCTAGCGGGGGGGACGAACACCGGGGAGCTGTTTTTT. Based on the CDR3 plus reference TRBV19 and TRBJ2-2, the full variable domain is DGGITQSPKYLFRKEGQNVTLSCEQNLNHDAMYWYRQDPGQGLRLIYYSQIVNDFQKGDIAEGYSVSREKKESFPLTVTSAQKNPTAFYLCASKKPRLAGGTNTGELFFGEGSRLTVL.

This chain connects TRBV6-5 to TRBJ1-1; D is perhaps TRBD1 (6 bases). CDR1 and CDR2 (germline): MNHEY, SVGAGI. The V and J ends lost 2 bases and 2 bases respectively, with 15 bases between them. The CDR3 loop spans 16 amino acids. The chain's CDR3 is CASSYGYTGPNTEAFF. The CDR3 coding sequence is TGTGCCAGCAGTTACGGGTATACAGGGCCCAACACTGAAGCTTTCTTT.

The J gene is TRBJ1-1, the V gene TRBV7-2, with D tentatively TRBD1 (5 bases). V shed 2 bases and J shed 10 bases, with 17 bases lying between them. Germline values: CDR1 SGHTA, CDR2 FQGNSA. The CDR3 is 14 amino acids. CDR3 DNA sequence: TGTGCCAGCAGCTTATCGAGGGGAAACAGCGCAGCTTTCTTT. Protein sequence: CASSLSRGNSAAFF.

A single count supports this clone. The chain couples TRBV4-2 to TRBJ1-6; TRBD1 is a possible D gene (6 bases). In germline, CDR1 is LGHNA, CDR2 YNFKEQ. This CDR3 has 14 residues. V was cut by 4 bases and J by 8 bases, with 12 bases left in between. The CDR3 sequence is CASSRDRLYSPLHF. CDR3 nucleotides: TGTGCCAGCAGCCGCGACAGGTTATATTCACCCCTCCACTTT.

This sequence joins TRBV5-5 and TRBJ1-4; no reliable D call. Germline assignment: CDR1 SGHKS and CDR2 YYEKEE (reference sequence). V lost 0 bases and J lost 0, with 6 bases in between. CDR3 length: 15 amino acids. CDR3 sequence: CASSLGHATNEKLFF. In DNA form, the CDR3 reads TGTGCCAGCAGCTTGGGACATGCAACTAATGAAAAACTGTTTTTT.